This TCR beta chain was recovered during a study of blood T cell repertoires in COVID-19. Study summary: Researchers got acute and convalescent COVID-19 samples from the United States, Italy and Spain. T cells, B-cell-depleted T cells, or PBMCs provided the cDNA or gDNA that served as material.

CDR1 and CDR2 from the germline V gene are LNHDA and SQIVND (reference sequence). With 11 bases clipped from V and 2 bases from J, the junction kept 6 bases outside the gene matches. CDR3 size: 12 residues. In the original workflow: By means of reference gene primer amplification, nucleated cell counts were estimated. Here immunoSEQ multiplex PCR was the method, and the copy in TCRdb shows in-frame clones only, minus some. V, J and clone size are those of that table, while D and trimming were read from the DNA. The table lists some 11,000 clones, approximately 87% of them singletons, with 10% to 15% in the top ten.

This chain joins TRBV19 and TRBJ2-7, with 7 bases matching TRBD2. The sequenced sample consisted of peripheral blood. The sequence derives from a human donor in a cohort sampled during active COVID-19. This chain's CDR3 is CASSGGTYEQYF. In nucleotides, the CDR3 is TGTGCCTCTAGCGGTGGAACCTACGAGCAGTACTTC.